This T cell receptor (beta chain) was sequenced during a study of T cell responses to AZD1222 COVID-19 vaccine. Whole-study results and caveats: Distributed over spike, vaccine-associated CD4 TCRs predominated at 160-218 and 743-854. The study sampled repertoires only after the peak T cell response.

Profiled with immunoSEQ multiplex PCR; TCRdb holds only in-frame clones, not every one. The data contain 77,000 or so clones, around 88% of them singletons. Germline CDR1 and CDR2: SGHRS and YFSETQ. The V segment lost 4 bases and the J segment 2 bases; nucleotides outside the gene matches: 5. The CDR3 runs to 14 residues. Details on this clone: The antigen remains undetermined.

The gene calls are TRBV5-1 and TRBJ1-2; the match to TRBD1 covers 7 bases. The clonotype was recovered from an adult in good health. The sample here was peripheral blood, taken on day 0 of AZD1222 vaccination. As DNA, the CDR3 is TGCGCCAGCAGCCCGGCAGGGGGGAACTATGGCTACACCTTC. This codes for CASSPAGGNYGYTF.